These 15 T cell receptor beta chains were sequenced from one sample in a study of vaccination effects on CD4 cells after COVID-19. After roughly ten days in culture, the CD4+ T cells were isolated. Participants each got two BNT162b2 or mRNA-1273 vaccine doses. Their antigens are not known. This table comes from immunoSEQ multiplex PCR, and its TCRdb copy is limited to in-frame clones, with some not included. The sample lists over 45,000 clones, just over 70% seen once, with 6.5% to 8.5% in the top ten. The sequencing used CD4+ T cells from PBMCs cultured without peptide, collected after COVID-19 vaccination. The receptors derive from a human donor who received a COVID-19 vaccine.

The V and J genes are TRBV6-1 and TRBJ2-7; D call uncertain. Trimming cost V 2 bases and J 4 bases, with 0 bases left between them. The CDR3 runs to 10 residues. Germline V gene lookup returns CDR1 MNHNS and CDR2 SASEGT. The CDR3 DNA reads as TGTGCCAGCAGTGAATACGAGCAGTACTTC. This codes for CASSEYEQYF.

This clone was counted a single time. The V call is TRBV9, the J call TRBJ2-3, with D unresolved. CDR3 length equals 16 residues. Per germline, CDR1 SGDLS and CDR2 YYNGEE. V lost 3 bases and J 2 bases, leaving 16 bases between the germline ends. The CDR3 region has the DNA TGTGCCAGCAGCGGCAAGATGTGGGCTGTCACAGATACGCAGTATTTT. Residues: CASSGKMWAVTDTQYF.

V is TRBV5-4 and J is TRBJ2-3; 7 bases agree with TRBD1. The CDR3 extends over 14 amino acids. Germline-derived CDR1 and CDR2 are SGHNT and YYREEE (reference sequence). Unmatched junction bases numbered 4, after V lost 0 bases and J lost 6 bases. This CDR3 reads CASSLVTGMDTQYF. The CDR3 DNA sequence: TGTGCCAGCAGCTTGGTGACAGGGATGGATACGCAGTATTTT.

In this sample, this clone turned up a few times. The V and J genes are TRBV19 and TRBJ1-5; D not certain. Germline V gene data show CDR1 as LNHDA and CDR2 as SQIVND (reference sequence). CDR3 length: 14 residues. Trimming removed 4 bases at V and 3 bases at J, with 10 bases between. CDR3 bases: TGTGCCAGTAGTACTTGGGAGCCCAATCAGCCCCAGCATTTT. Encoded protein: CASSTWEPNQPQHF.

The rearrangement uses TRBV3-1 (or the pseudogene TRBV3-2) and TRBJ1-2; D uncertain. V dropped 1 base and J dropped 4 bases, with 7 bases sitting between them. Germline CDR1 LGHDT, CDR2 YNNKEL (reference sequence). The CDR3 sequence is 13 residues long. CDR3 sequence reads: CASSQGLTYGYTF. The CDR3 nucleotides read TGTGCCAGCAGCCAAGGGTTAACCTATGGCTACACCTTC.

This clone was seen a few times. The rearrangement links TRBV6-5 to TRBJ1-6, with TRBD1 matching over 7 bases. V was pared by 0 bases and J by 9 bases, with 8 bases of the junction left unmatched. Germline CDR1 reads MNHEY; CDR2 reads SVGAGI. The CDR3 loop spans 16 amino acids. CDR3 DNA: TGTGCCAGCAGTTACTCGAAAATGCCAGGGGGTTCACCCCTCCACTTT. The encoded protein is CASSYSKMPGGSPLHF.

Concerning this clone: At the DNA level, this CDR3 is encoded by other sequences in the same sample as well. This chain's CDR3 is CASSLDYEQYF. The CDR3 DNA reads as TGCGCCAGCAGCCTAGACTACGAGCAGTACTTC. The chain carries TRBV5-1 and TRBJ2-7; D not certain. The germline V gene encodes CDR1 SGHRS and CDR2 YFSETQ. CDR3 size: 11 residues. Trimming took off 4 bases at V and 3 bases at J, with 5 bases between the two ends.

This chain links TRBV11-3 with TRBJ1-3, with D unresolved. Trimming shortened V by 0 bases and J by 4 bases, and 4 bases separated the two germline ends. This CDR3 spans 13 amino acids. The germline gives CDR1 SGHNT, CDR2 YENEEA. CDR3 sequence reads: CASSLESGNTIYF. CDR3 nucleotides: TGTGCCAGCAGCTTAGAATCCGGAAACACCATATATTTT.

This sequence joins TRBV5-1 and TRBJ2-1; 10 bases fit TRBD2. The CDR3 is made up of 14 amino acids. J gave up 5 bases and V 5 bases, and 4 bases lay outside the gene matches. Germline V CDR1 and CDR2: SGHRS, YFSETQ. The CDR3 is CASRSGGAHNEQFF. In DNA, the CDR3 is TGCGCCAGCAGGAGCGGGGGGGCCCACAATGAGCAGTTCTTC.

The V call is TRBV9, the J call TRBJ2-7; 9 bases match TRBD2. CDR1 is SGDLS and CDR2 is YYNGEE in the germline V gene. The V segment lost 2 bases and the J segment 6 bases; nucleotides outside the gene matches: 6. This CDR3 is 14 amino acids long. The CDR3: CASSVRTSDGEQYF. The CDR3 DNA reads as TGTGCCAGCAGCGTCCGGACTAGCGACGGCGAGCAGTACTTC.

This clone was detected once. J is TRBJ2-7 and V is TRBV30; perhaps TRBD2 as D (6 bases). The CDR3 has 13 residues. The germline V gene encodes CDR1 GTSNPN and CDR2 SVGIG (reference sequence). Trimming took 1 base from V and 0 from J, leaving 7 bases between them. The CDR3 region has the DNA TGTGCCTGGAGTGACGGGAGCTCCTACGAGCAGTACTTC. It is translated as CAWSDGSSYEQYF.

The V and J genes are TRBV4-1 and TRBJ2-7, with 13 bases fitting TRBD2. V lost 0 bases, J lost 4 bases, and 3 bases stayed unmatched. CDR1 MGHRA and CDR2 YSYEKL come from the germline V gene. The CDR3 is made up of 16 amino acids. The CDR3 coding sequence is TGCGCCAGCAGCCAAGATCGGACTAGCGGGGGTTACGAGCAGTACTTC. Protein product: CASSQDRTSGGYEQYF.

This rearrangement joins TRBV6-1 to TRBJ1-5; D remains unclear. Germline values: CDR1 MNHNS, CDR2 SASEGT. The CDR3 sequence is 18 residues long. Trimming removed 2 bases at V and 0 bases at J, with 17 bases between. The DNA of the CDR3 is TGTGCCAGCAGTGAATCAATTGTTATGTCATTTAGCAATCAGCCCCAGCATTTT. It yields the protein CASSESIVMSFSNQPQHF.

V gene TRBV5-1 combines with J gene TRBJ2-1; a possible D gene is TRBD2 (5 bases). This CDR3 spans 14 amino acids. The V end lost 0 bases, the J end lost 6 bases, and 10 bases lay between the germline ends. Germline CDR1 is SGHRS and CDR2 is YFSETQ. CDR3 loop: CASSLATDSNEQFF. The CDR3 DNA sequence: TGCGCCAGCAGCTTGGCCACGGACTCCAATGAGCAGTTCTTC.

This chain connects TRBV7-8 to TRBJ2-5, with a possible D match to TRBD2 (5 bases). CDR3 size: 17 residues. V was trimmed by 5 bases and J by 6 bases, leaving 25 bases between them. Germline-derived CDR1 and CDR2 are SGHVS and FQNEAQ. The CDR3: CASSPIGSGSRTKTQYF. Here the CDR3 DNA reads TGTGCCAGCAGCCCGATAGGCTCGGGGAGCCGAACCAAGACCCAGTACTTC.